This T cell receptor (beta chain) is drawn from a study of T cell changes during pregnancy in multiple sclerosis. Germline CDR1 is WSHSY and CDR2 is SAAADI. V was pared by 6 bases and J by 12 bases, with 12 bases of the junction left unmatched. CDR3 length: 13 residues. The assay was immunoSEQ multiplex PCR, and TCRdb's table has in-frame clones only and misses some. In the table there are roughly 40,000 clones, roughly 91% of which are singletons. Within the sample, this clone is medium-sized. The gene calls are TRBV10-2 and TRBJ2-7; 9 positions agree with TRBD2. This clonotype was obtained from a female donor with multiple sclerosis, enrolled in a pregnancy study. The sequencing used CD8+ T cells from peripheral blood mononuclear cells, collected before pregnancy. As DNA, the CDR3 is TGCGCCAGCAGCGAGCGGGAGGTGGGGGGAGGGTACTTC. Translated, it gives CASSEREVGGGYF.